Described below is a single TCR beta chain sequence and its context. As yet, its antigen is unknown. CDR1 is SGHTA, CDR2 FQGNSA, per germline. The CDR3 spans 15 residues. V gave up 5 bases and J gave up 0 bases, with 11 bases separating them. TCRdb re-analysed the 5' RACE reads in MiXCR, keeping a single row per CDR3 protein. This sample has just over 450,000 distinct CDR3 sequences, with 13% to 15% found just once. Every sampled donor was Caucasian and healthy. This specimen comes from a study of identical twins. Study-wide results and caveats: There was more out-of-frame TCR alpha sharing in monozygotic twins than models estimated.

These records were also assigned to another study, of yellow fever vaccine responses in identical twins.

The sequence came from a woman between 18 and 29 years old in good health. Sample: CD4+ T cells sorted from blood. The genes are TRBV7-2 and TRBJ1-3; D unresolved. The CDR3 loop is CASSLTTTSGNTIYF. CDR3 DNA sequence: TGTGCCAGCAGCCTAACAACTACCTCTGGAAACACCATATATTTT. Drawing the rest from reference TRBV7-2 and TRBJ1-3, the complete variable domain is GAGVSQSPSNKVTEKGKDVELRCDPISGHTALYWYRQSLGQGLEFLIYFQGNSAPDKSGLPSDRFSAERTGGSVSTLTIQRTQQEDSAVYLCASSLTTTSGNTIYFGEGSWLTVV.